This record concerns one TCR beta chain sequence. Per the original methods: The authors estimated nucleated cell counts from reference gene primer amplification. Clones were read by immunoSEQ multiplex PCR, and TCRdb kept only the in-frame ones, dropping some. Clone size and the V and J calls come from that table; the DNA yielded D and trimming. This sample has about 260,000 clones; about 87% occur once, and the top ten carry about 5.2%. The data originate from a study of blood T cell repertoires in COVID-19. Whole-study context: Both acute and convalescent COVID-19 samples were obtained from the United States, Italy and Spain. From T cells, B-cell-depleted T cells, or PBMCs came the material, which was cDNA or gDNA.

Trimming pared 6 bases from V and 6 bases from J, leaving 15 bases between. The CDR3 consists of 13 residues. Germline values: CDR1 MNHEY, CDR2 SVGAGI. Followed over time, Seattle patients had been enrolled while infection was active. The chain has TRBV6-5 and TRBJ2-7; the D gene is possibly TRBD1 (6 bases). The receptor was derived from a woman aged 55-70 years with COVID-19, enrolled during active disease. Sequencing input: peripheral blood. The CDR3 nucleotides are TGTGCCAGCAGAGATTTTGGGGGCCGCGAGCAGTACTTC. Protein product: CASRDFGGREQYF.